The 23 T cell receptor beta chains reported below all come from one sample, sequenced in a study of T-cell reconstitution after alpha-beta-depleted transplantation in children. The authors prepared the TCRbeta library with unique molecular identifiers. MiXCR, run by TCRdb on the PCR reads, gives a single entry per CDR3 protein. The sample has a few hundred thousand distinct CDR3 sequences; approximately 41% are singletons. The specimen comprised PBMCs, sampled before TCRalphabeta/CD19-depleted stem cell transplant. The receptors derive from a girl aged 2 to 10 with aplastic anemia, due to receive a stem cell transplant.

DNA for the CDR3: TGTGCCAGCATCCTTCGGGGACTCTTGAATCAGCCCCAGCATTTT. Protein product: CASILRGLLNQPQHF. V is TRBV12-3 or TRBV12-4 and J is TRBJ1-5, with TRBD1 as a possible D gene (5 bases). The CDR3 sequence is 15 residues long. V lost 7 bases and J lost 4, with 17 bases in between.

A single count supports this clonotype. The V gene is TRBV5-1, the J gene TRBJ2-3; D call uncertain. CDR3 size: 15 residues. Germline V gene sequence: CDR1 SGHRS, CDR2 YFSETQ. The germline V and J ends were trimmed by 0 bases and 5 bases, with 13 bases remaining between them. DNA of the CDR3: TGCGCCAGCAGCTTGGGTGGCACCCGCGGAGATACGCAGTATTTT. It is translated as CASSLGGTRGDTQYF.

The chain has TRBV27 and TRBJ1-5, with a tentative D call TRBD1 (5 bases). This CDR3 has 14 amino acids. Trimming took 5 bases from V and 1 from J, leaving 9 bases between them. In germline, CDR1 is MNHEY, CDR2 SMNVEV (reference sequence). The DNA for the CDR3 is TGTGCCAGCAGTCCTCGACAGAGCAATCAGCCCCAGCATTTT. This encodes CASSPRQSNQPQHF.

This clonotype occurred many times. The CDR3: CASSEGRIYGYTF. The CDR3 DNA follows: TGTGCCAGCAGCGAAGGACGGATCTATGGCTACACCTTC. The gene calls are TRBV3-1 and TRBJ1-2; no clear D gene. Germline CDR1 LGHDT, CDR2 YNNKEL (reference sequence). The V and J ends lost 5 bases and 4 bases respectively, with 11 bases between them. The CDR3 length is 13 residues.

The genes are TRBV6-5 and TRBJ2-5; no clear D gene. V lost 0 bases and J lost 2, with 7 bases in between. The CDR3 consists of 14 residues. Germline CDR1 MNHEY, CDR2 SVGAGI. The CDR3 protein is CASSYSRQQETQYF. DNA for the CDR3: TGTGCCAGCAGTTACTCGAGGCAACAAGAGACCCAGTACTTC.

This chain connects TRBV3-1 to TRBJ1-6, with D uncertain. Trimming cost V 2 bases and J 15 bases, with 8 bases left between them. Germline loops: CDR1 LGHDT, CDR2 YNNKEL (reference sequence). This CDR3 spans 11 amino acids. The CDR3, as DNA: TGTGCCAGCAGCCAAAATAAAATCCTCCACTTT. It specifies CASSQNKILHF. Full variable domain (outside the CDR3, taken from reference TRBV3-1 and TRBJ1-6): DTAVSQTPKYLVTQMGNDKSIKCEQNLGHDTMYWYKQDSKKFLKIMFSYNNKELIINETVPNRFSPKSPDKAHLNLHINSLELGDSAVYFCASSQNKILHFGNGTRLTVT.

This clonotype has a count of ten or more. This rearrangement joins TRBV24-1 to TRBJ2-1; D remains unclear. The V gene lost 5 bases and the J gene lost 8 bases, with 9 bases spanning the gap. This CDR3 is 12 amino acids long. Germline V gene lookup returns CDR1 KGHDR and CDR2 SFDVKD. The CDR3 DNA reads TGTGCCACCAGTGTCTGGGGTGATGAGCAGTTCTTC. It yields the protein CATSVWGDEQFF.

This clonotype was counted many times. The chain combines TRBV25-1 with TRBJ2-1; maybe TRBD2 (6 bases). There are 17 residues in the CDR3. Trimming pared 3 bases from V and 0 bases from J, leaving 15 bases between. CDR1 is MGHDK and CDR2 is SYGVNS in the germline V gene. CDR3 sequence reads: CASSDPRGLASYNEQFF. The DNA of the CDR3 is TGTGCCAGCAGTGACCCCCGGGGACTGGCCTCCTACAATGAGCAGTTCTTC.

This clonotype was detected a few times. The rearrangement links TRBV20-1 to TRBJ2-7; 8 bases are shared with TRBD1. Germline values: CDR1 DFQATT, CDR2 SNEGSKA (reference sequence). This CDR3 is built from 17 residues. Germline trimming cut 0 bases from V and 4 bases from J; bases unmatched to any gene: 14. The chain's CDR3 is CSARDDSTGAHSYEQYF. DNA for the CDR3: TGCAGTGCTAGAGATGACTCGACAGGGGCGCACAGTTACGAGCAGTACTTC.

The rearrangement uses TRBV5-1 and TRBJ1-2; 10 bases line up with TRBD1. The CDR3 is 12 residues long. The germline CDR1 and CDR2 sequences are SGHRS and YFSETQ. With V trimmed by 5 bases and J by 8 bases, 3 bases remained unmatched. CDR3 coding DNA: TGCGCCAGCAGGGGACAGGGGCCCGGCTACACCTTC. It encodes CASRGQGPGYTF.

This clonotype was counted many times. CDR3: CSARDRYLNTEAFF. The CDR3 DNA is TGCAGTGCTAGGGACAGGTATTTGAACACTGAAGCTTTCTTT. The chain uses TRBV20-1 and TRBJ1-1, with 7 bases lining up with TRBD1. The CDR3 extends over 14 amino acids. Germline V lookup: CDR1 DFQATT, CDR2 SNEGSKA (reference sequence). V lost 3 bases and J lost 0; bases outside the gene matches: 4.

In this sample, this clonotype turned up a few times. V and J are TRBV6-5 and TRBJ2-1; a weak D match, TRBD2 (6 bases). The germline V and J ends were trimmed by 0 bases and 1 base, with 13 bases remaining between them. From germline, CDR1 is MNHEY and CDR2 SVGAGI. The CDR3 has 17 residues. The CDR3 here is CASSYSPGLTSYNEQFF. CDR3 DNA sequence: TGTGCCAGCAGTTACTCTCCAGGACTAACGTCCTACAATGAGCAGTTCTTC.

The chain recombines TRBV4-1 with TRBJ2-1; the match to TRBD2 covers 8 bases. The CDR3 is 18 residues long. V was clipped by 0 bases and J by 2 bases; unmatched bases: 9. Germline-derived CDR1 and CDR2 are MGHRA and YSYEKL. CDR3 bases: TGCGCCAGCAGCCAAGAGGCGTGGCGGGAGGCCCCCTACAATGAGCAGTTCTTC. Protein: CASSQEAWREAPYNEQFF.

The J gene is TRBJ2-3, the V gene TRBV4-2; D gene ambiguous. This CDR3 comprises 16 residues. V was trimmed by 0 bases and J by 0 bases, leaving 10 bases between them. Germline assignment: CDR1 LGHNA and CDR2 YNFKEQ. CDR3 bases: TGTGCCAGCAGCCAAGAACCCAGTCCTAGCACAGATACGCAGTATTTT. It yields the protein CASSQEPSPSTDTQYF.

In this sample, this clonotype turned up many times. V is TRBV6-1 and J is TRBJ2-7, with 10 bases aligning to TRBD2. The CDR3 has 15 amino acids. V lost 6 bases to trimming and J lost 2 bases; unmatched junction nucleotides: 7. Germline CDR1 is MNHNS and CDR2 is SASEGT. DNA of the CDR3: TGTGCCAGCAGGCTAGCGGGAGCTCAGCCCTACGAGCAGTACTTC. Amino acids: CASRLAGAQPYEQYF.

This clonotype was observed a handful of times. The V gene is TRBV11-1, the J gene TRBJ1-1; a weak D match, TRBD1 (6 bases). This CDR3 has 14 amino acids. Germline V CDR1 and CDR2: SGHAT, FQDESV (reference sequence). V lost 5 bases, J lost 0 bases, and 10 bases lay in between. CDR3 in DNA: TGTGCCAGCAGCCGGACAGCCATGAACACTGAAGCTTTCTTT. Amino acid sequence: CASSRTAMNTEAFF.

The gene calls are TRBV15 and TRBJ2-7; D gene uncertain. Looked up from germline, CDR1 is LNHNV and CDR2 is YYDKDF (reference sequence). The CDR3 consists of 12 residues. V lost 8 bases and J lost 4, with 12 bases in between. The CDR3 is CATGTDRYEQYF. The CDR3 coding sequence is TGTGCCACCGGCACGGATAGGTACGAGCAGTACTTC.

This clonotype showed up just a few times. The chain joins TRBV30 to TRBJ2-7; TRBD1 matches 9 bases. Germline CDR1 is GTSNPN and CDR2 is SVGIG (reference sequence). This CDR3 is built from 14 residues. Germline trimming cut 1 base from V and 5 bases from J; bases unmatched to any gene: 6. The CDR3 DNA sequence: TGTGCCTGGAGTGAAGGACAGGGGACGAACGAGCAGTACTTC. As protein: CAWSEGQGTNEQYF.

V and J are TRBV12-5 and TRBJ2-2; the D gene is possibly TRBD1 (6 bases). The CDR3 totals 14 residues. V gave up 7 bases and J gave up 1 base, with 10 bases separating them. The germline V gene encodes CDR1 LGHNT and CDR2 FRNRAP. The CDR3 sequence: CASARGGNTGELFF. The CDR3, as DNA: TGTGCTAGTGCGAGAGGGGGGAACACCGGGGAGCTGTTTTTT.

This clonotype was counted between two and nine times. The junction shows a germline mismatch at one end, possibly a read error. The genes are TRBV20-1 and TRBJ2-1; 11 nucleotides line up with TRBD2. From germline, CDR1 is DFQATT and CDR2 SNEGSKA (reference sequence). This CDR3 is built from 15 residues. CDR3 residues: CSAPIAGGIYNEHFF. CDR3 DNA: TGCAGTGCCCCGATAGCGGGAGGGATATACAATGAGCATTTCTTC.

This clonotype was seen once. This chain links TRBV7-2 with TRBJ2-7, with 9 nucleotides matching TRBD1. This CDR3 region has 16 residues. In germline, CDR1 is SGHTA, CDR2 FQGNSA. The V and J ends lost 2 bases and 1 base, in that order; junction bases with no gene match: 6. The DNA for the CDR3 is TGTGCCAGCAGCTTATTAGGGACAGGGAATTCCTACGAGCAGTACTTC. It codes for CASSLLGTGNSYEQYF.

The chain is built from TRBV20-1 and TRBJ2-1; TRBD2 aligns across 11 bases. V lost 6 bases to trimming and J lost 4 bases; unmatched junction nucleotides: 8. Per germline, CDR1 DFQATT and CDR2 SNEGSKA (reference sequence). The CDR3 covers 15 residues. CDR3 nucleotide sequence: TGCAGTGCCGGGCAGGGGACTAGCGGTTACAATGAGCAGTTCTTC. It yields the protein CSAGQGTSGYNEQFF.

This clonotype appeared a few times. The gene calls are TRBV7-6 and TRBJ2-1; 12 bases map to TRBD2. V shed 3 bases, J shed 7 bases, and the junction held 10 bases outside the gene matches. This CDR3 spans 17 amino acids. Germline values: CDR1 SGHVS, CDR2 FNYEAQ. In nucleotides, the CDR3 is TGTGCCAGCAGCTTTGACCTAGCGGGAGGGGGAGGGAATGAGCAGTTCTTC. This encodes CASSFDLAGGGGNEQFF.